The rows below give T cell receptor beta chains drawn from one sample of a study of T-cell reconstitution after alpha-beta-depleted transplantation in children. TCRdb fed the PCR reads into MiXCR, producing one record per CDR3 protein. This table holds around 400,000 distinct CDR3 sequences, over 20% found once. The sample consisted of PBMCs from the stem cell graft donor, taken from the stem cell graft. The receptors were gathered from a human donor who donated a stem cell graft to a child with acute myeloid leukemia. CDR3s include the opening cysteine and the closing phenylalanine or tryptophan. Each record gives: J gene, D gene, V gene, clone size, CDR3 protein, CDR3 DNA. D genes are given only for firm matches. The size field is filled for only some rows; it gives once, few, many or a size class.

TRBJ2-1,TRBD1,TRBV5-1,.,CASSLISTGGYNEQFF,TGCGCCAGCAGCTTGATTTCAACAGGGGGTTACAATGAGCAGTTCTTC
TRBJ2-5,.,TRBV5-5,few,CASSFTSRGPETQYF,TGTGCCAGCAGTTTTACCTCTAGGGGCCCAGAGACCCAGTACTTC
TRBJ1-2,.,TRBV3-1,.,CASSREAPRSGYTF,TGTGCCAGCAGCCGAGAGGCCCCTCGGAGTGGCTACACCTTC
TRBJ2-1,TRBD1,TRBV29-1,few,CSVVLPQGVNEQFF,TGCAGCGTTGTGTTACCACAGGGGGTAAATGAGCAGTTCTTC
TRBJ2-7,TRBD1,TRBV6-2/TRBV6-3,few,CASSYEGTGGYEQYF,TGTGCCAGCAGTTACGAGGGGACAGGGGGATACGAGCAGTACTTC
TRBJ2-1,.,TRBV29-1,.,CSGGGQHYNEQFF,TGCAGCGGGGGGGGACAGCACTACAATGAGCAGTTCTTC
TRBJ2-3,.,TRBV29-1,many,CSVPRGETDTQYF,TGCAGCGTCCCTCGGGGAGAAACAGATACGCAGTATTTT
TRBJ1-4,.,TRBV11-2,few,CASSQPTLGRERKLFF,TGTGCCAGCAGCCAGCCAACCCTAGGGAGAGAGAGAAAACTGTTTTTT
TRBJ2-4,.,TRBV15,.,CATSRASENIQYF,TGTGCCACCAGCAGGGCTAGCGAAAACATTCAGTACTTC
TRBJ2-1,.,TRBV12-3/TRBV12-4,many,CASSSSLGLSFF,TGTGCCAGCAGCTCCTCCTTGGGGCTTTCGTTCTTC
TRBJ2-7,TRBD1,TRBV3-1,.,CASSQDLGQGVGEQYF,TGTGCCAGCAGCCAAGATTTAGGACAGGGGGTCGGCGAGCAGTACTTC
TRBJ2-1,.,TRBV12-3/TRBV12-4,.,CASSWMAGDNEQFF,TGTGCCAGCAGTTGGATGGCAGGGGACAATGAGCAGTTCTTC
TRBJ2-7,.,TRBV28,.,CASSPIEGWEQYF,TGTGCCAGCAGTCCCATTGAGGGGTGGGAGCAGTACTTC
TRBJ2-5,.,TRBV29-1,few,CSVEATGYFGETQYF,TGCAGCGTTGAAGCGACGGGTTACTTCGGGGAGACCCAGTACTTC
TRBJ2-7,TRBD1,TRBV12-3/TRBV12-4,.,CASSSPRTGGDYEQYF,TGTGCCAGCAGTTCGCCCCGGACAGGGGGAGACTACGAGCAGTACTTC
TRBJ1-6,.,TRBV15,.,CATSRDRGFGSPLHF,TGTGCCACCAGCAGAGACCGGGGGTTTGGTTCACCCCTCCACTTT
TRBJ2-1,.,TRBV7-2,.,CASSPGTFSYNEQFF,TGTGCCAGCAGCCCCGGGACTTTCTCCTACAATGAGCAGTTCTTC
TRBJ2-1,.,TRBV20-1,few,CSASDGRLLGNEQFF,TGCAGTGCAAGTGATGGGCGCTTACTCGGGAATGAGCAGTTCTTC
TRBJ2-3,TRBD2,TRBV29-1,many,CSVEDIGLAGPWATQYF,TGCAGCGTTGAAGATATAGGACTAGCGGGTCCTTGGGCCACGCAGTATTTT
TRBJ1-2,.,TRBV7-2,.,CASSLTNVHYGYTF,TGTGCCAGCAGCTTAACCAACGTTCACTATGGCTACACCTTC
TRBJ2-7,.,TRBV12-3/TRBV12-4,many,CASSLVQGAYEQYF,TGTGCCAGCAGTTTAGTACAGGGCGCCTACGAGCAGTACTTC
TRBJ1-3,.,TRBV12-3/TRBV12-4,.,CASRLTGQSSGNTIYF,TGTGCCAGCAGGTTAACAGGACAGAGCTCTGGAAACACCATATATTTT
TRBJ2-7,TRBD1,TRBV20-1,.,CSATDRGLREQYF,TGCAGTGCTACGGACAGGGGGCTTCGCGAGCAGTACTTC
TRBJ1-5,.,TRBV29-1,many,CSVTEGDQPQHF,TGCAGCGTGACAGAAGGGGATCAGCCCCAGCATTTT
TRBJ1-2,.,TRBV20-1,.,CSAGQARVTGYTF,TGCAGTGCCGGGCAGGCTCGGGTTACCGGCTACACCTTC
TRBJ2-1,.,TRBV12-3/TRBV12-4,many,CASSFNRNNEQFF,TGTGCCAGCAGTTTTAACAGGAACAATGAGCAGTTCTTC
TRBJ2-5,.,TRBV19,.,CASSIGAGPLQETQYF,TGTGCCAGTAGTATAGGAGCGGGTCCCCTACAAGAGACCCAGTACTTC
TRBJ2-7,TRBD1,TRBV6-5,many,CASSYSHRGITYEQYF,TGTGCCAGCAGTTACTCCCACAGGGGGATTACCTACGAGCAGTACTTC
TRBJ2-7,.,TRBV7-6,many,CASSLSVGLQYEQYF,TGTGCCAGCAGCTTATCGGTGGGACTCCAGTACGAGCAGTACTTC
TRBJ2-7,TRBD1,TRBV29-1,.,CSVTPGTGDYEQYF,TGCAGCGTTACGCCGGGCACAGGGGACTACGAGCAGTACTTC
TRBJ2-4,TRBD1,TRBV12-3/TRBV12-4,.,CASRIPGQGNIQYF,TGTGCCAGCAGAATTCCGGGACAGGGGAACATTCAGTACTTC
TRBJ2-7,TRBD2,TRBV20-1,.,CSARDLLAGAEQYF,TGCAGTGCTAGAGATCTACTAGCGGGAGCTGAGCAGTACTTC
TRBJ1-2,.,TRBV27,.,CASSLGRQSLYGYTF,TGTGCCAGCAGTTTAGGGCGACAGTCTCTCTATGGCTACACCTTC
TRBJ2-1,TRBD2,TRBV20-1,.,CSARQLALTYNEQFF,TGCAGTGCTAGACAACTAGCGCTCACCTACAATGAGCAGTTCTTC
TRBJ1-1,.,TRBV5-1,few,CASSSHRGLAFF,TGCGCCAGCAGCTCCCACCGGGGCCTAGCTTTCTTT
TRBJ2-5,TRBD1,TRBV28,few,CASSDTGGQETQYF,TGTGCCAGCAGTGATACAGGGGGGCAAGAGACCCAGTACTTC
TRBJ2-1,.,TRBV6-5,few,CASSDLFNEQFF,TGTGCCAGCAGTGACCTTTTCAATGAGCAGTTCTTC
TRBJ1-2,TRBD1,TRBV7-6,few,CASSPRTGRSNYGYTF,TGTGCCAGCAGCCCGAGGACAGGGCGTAGTAACTATGGCTACACCTTC
TRBJ2-1,TRBD2,TRBV5-1,.,CASSSGLAGVLSYNEQFF,TGCGCCAGCAGCTCCGGACTAGCGGGAGTACTCTCCTACAATGAGCAGTTCTTC
TRBJ2-7,TRBD1,TRBV20-1,few,CSARDKGGVQYEQYF,TGCAGTGCTAGAGACAAAGGGGGCGTCCAATACGAGCAGTACTTC
TRBJ2-2,TRBD2,TRBV27,.,CASRRGTRERSGELFF,TGTGCCAGCAGGCGCGGGACTAGGGAACGAAGCGGGGAGCTGTTTTTT
TRBJ2-7,.,TRBV2,.,CASSEIGIYEQYF,TGTGCCAGCAGTGAAATCGGGATTTACGAGCAGTACTTC
TRBJ2-7,TRBD2,TRBV4-3,.,CASSQETSGRRGQYF,TGCGCCAGCAGCCAAGAAACTAGCGGGAGACGCGGGCAGTACTTC
TRBJ2-1,.,TRBV27,.,CASSFRTLPTSYNEQFF,TGTGCCAGCAGTTTCCGGACTCTCCCAACAAGCTACAATGAGCAGTTCTTC
TRBJ1-5,.,TRBV7-2,many,CASSLRQGNQPQHF,TGTGCCAGCAGCCTGCGACAGGGCAATCAGCCCCAGCATTTT
TRBJ1-3,.,TRBV10-3,.,CAISLPGNTIYF,TGTGCCATCAGCTTGCCCGGAAACACCATATATTTT
TRBJ2-5,TRBD1,TRBV28,few,CATTGGRETQYF,TGTGCCACGACAGGGGGACGGGAGACCCAGTACTTC
TRBJ2-7,.,TRBV20-1,many,CSAGQGGVFDEQYF,TGCAGTGCCGGACAAGGTGGGGTTTTCGACGAGCAGTACTTC
TRBJ1-1,.,TRBV25-1,few,CASSEHTEAFF,TGTGCCAGCAGTGAACATACAGAAGCTTTCTTT
TRBJ1-1,.,TRBV20-1,.,CSALGGDWTEAFF,TGCAGTGCCTTGGGGGGGGATTGGACTGAAGCTTTCTTT
TRBJ2-1,TRBD2,TRBV15,.,CATSRGGGTSGSRGEQFF,TGTGCCACCAGCAGGGGGGGAGGGACTAGCGGGAGCCGAGGGGAGCAGTTCTTC
TRBJ2-7,.,TRBV28,.,CASTIGGAGNEQYF,TGTGCCAGCACGATTGGGGGGGCCGGGAACGAGCAGTACTTC
TRBJ2-1,.,TRBV27,few,CASSLYPPGPGWWRYNEQFF,TGTGCCAGCAGTTTGTACCCTCCGGGACCCGGGTGGTGGAGGTACAATGAGCAGTTCTTC
TRBJ2-4,TRBD2,TRBV5-1,.,CASSFGGENIQYF,TGCGCCAGCAGCTTTGGGGGGGAAAACATTCAGTACTTC
TRBJ2-5,TRBD2,TRBV5-6,few,CASSFPGLAGAGRETQYF,TGTGCCAGCAGCTTTCCGGGACTAGCGGGAGCTGGGAGAGAGACCCAGTACTTC